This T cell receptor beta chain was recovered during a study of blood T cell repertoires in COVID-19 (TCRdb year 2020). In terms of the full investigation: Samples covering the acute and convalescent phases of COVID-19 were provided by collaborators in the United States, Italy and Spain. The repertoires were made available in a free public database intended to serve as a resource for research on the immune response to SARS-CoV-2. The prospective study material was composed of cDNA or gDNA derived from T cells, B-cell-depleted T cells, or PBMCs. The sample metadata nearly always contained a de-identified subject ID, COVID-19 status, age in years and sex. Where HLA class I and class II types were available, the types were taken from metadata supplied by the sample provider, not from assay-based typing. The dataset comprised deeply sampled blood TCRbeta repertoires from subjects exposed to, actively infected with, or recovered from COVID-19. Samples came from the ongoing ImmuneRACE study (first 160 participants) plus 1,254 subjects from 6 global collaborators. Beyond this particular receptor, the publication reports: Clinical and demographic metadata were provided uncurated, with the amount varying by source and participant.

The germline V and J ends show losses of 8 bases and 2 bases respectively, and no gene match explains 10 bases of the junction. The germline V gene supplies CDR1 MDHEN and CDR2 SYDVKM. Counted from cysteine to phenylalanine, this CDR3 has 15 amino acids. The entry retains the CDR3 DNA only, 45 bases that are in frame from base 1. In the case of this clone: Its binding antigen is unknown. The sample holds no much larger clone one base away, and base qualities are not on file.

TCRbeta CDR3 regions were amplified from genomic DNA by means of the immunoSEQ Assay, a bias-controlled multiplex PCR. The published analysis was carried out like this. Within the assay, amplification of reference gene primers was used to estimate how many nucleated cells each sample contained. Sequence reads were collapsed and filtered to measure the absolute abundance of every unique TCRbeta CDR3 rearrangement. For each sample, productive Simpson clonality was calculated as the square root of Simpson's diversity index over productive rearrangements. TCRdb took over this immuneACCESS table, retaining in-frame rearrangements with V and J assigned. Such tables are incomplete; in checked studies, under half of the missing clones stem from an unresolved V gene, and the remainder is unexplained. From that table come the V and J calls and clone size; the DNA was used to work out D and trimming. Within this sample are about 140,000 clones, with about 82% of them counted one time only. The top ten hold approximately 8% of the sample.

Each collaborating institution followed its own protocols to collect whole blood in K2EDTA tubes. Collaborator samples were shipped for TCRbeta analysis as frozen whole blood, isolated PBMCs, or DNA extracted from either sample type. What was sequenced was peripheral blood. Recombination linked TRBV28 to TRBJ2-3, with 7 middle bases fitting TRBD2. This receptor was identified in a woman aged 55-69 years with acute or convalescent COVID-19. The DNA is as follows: TGTGCCAGCTCCGGCGGGGGACCCCCCACAGATACGCAGTATTTT. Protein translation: CASSGGGPPTDTQYF.